Following are 10 T cell receptor beta chains from one sample sequenced in a study of ipilimumab plus nivolumab after autologous stem cell transplantation. Some clones are missing from TCRdb's copy, which holds only in-frame ones; the method was immunoSEQ multiplex PCR. The table includes 17,000 or so clones, around 80% detected once. Specimen: PBMCs, collected in a trial of ipilimumab plus nivolumab as post-transplant consolidation. Every receptor here comes from a male donor with diffuse large B-cell lymphoma.

V gene TRBV11-3 combines with J gene TRBJ1-2; weak D call: TRBD1 (6 bases). V was shortened by 4 bases and J by 7 bases, with 13 bases between the two germline ends. CDR3 size: 13 residues. Per the germline V gene, CDR1 is SGHNT and CDR2 is YENEEA. The CDR3, as DNA: TGTGCCAGCAGCTCAGGAGGGGGTAGTGGCTACACCTTC. Protein product: CASSSGGGSGYTF. The variable domain in full, completed from reference TRBV11-3 and TRBJ1-2, reads EAGVVQSPRYKIIEKKQPVAFWCNPISGHNTLYWYLQNLGQGPELLIRYENEEAVDDSQLPKDRFSAERLKGVDSTLKIQPAELGDSAVYLCASSSGGGSGYTFGSGTRLTVV.

This chain connects TRBV5-4 to TRBJ2-7, with a possible D match to TRBD2 (7 bases). CDR1 and CDR2 from the germline V gene are SGHNT and YYREEE (reference sequence). The CDR3 is made up of 15 amino acids. The ends were cut back, 3 bases at V and 0 bases at J, with 13 bases in the middle. The CDR3 DNA reads TGTGCCAGCAGCTGGGGGGGCGGGAGCTCCTACGAGCAGTACTTC. Amino acid sequence: CASSWGGGSSYEQYF.

The V call is TRBV18, the J call TRBJ2-3; 11 nucleotides align to TRBD2. V trimming: 2 bases; J trimming: 4 bases; junction bases outside the gene matches: 5. This CDR3 region has 16 residues. The germline CDR1 and CDR2 sequences are KGHSH and LQKENI. CDR3: CASSPVAGGPPDTQYF. Written as DNA, the CDR3 is TGTGCCAGCTCACCAGTAGCGGGGGGGCCGCCAGATACGCAGTATTTT.

The rearrangement joins TRBV6-1 to TRBJ2-1, with TRBD2 matching over 7 bases. V dropped 2 bases and J dropped 0; count of bases not matched to a gene: 4. The CDR3 sequence is 16 residues long. Germline CDR1 reads MNHNS; CDR2 reads SASEGT. The CDR3 DNA sequence: TGTGCCAGCAGTGAACAAGCGGGGAGCTCCTACAATGAGCAGTTCTTC. This sequence encodes CASSEQAGSSYNEQFF.

This clone has a single count. The V gene is TRBV27, the J gene TRBJ2-1; 7 bases map to TRBD2. In germline, CDR1 is MNHEY, CDR2 SMNVEV (reference sequence). Trimming at V came to 5 bases and at J to 2 bases, leaving 12 bases not matched to a gene. The CDR3 has 17 amino acids. CDR3 nucleotides: TGTGCCAGCAGTGGGGGGGGGACTTTTTCAACCTACAATGAGCAGTTCTTC. Translated: CASSGGGTFSTYNEQFF.

CDR3 sequence (DNA): TGTGCCAGCAGCCGATTTCTCGGACAGGGGATAAATGAAAAACTGTTTTTT. Translated: CASSRFLGQGINEKLFF. The chain employs TRBV2 and TRBJ1-4; 9 positions match TRBD1. V was clipped by 6 bases and J by 5 bases; unmatched bases: 13. The CDR3 is made up of 17 amino acids. Germline V lookup: CDR1 SNHLY, CDR2 FYNNEI.

This clone is a singleton in its sample. V and J are TRBV27 and TRBJ1-1; no clear D gene. Between the trimmed V and J ends, which lost 3 bases and 1 base, there was a span of 15 bases. The CDR3 extends over 16 amino acids. Germline V gives CDR1 MNHEY, CDR2 SMNVEV (reference sequence). As DNA, the CDR3 is TGTGCCAGCAGTTTGTTCGAGACACTCCCGAACACTGAAGCTTTCTTT. It specifies CASSLFETLPNTEAFF.

The chain uses TRBV6-1 and TRBJ1-5, with 9 bases lining up with TRBD1. This CDR3 contains 13 residues. The J segment lost 4 bases and the V segment lost 6 bases, leaving 1 base of the junction unmatched. CDR1 and CDR2 (germline): MNHNS, SASEGT. The CDR3 region is CASRDRGNQPQHF. CDR3 sequence (DNA): TGTGCCAGCAGGGACAGGGGTAATCAGCCCCAGCATTTT.

This clone was counted a single time. The chain has TRBV7-8 and TRBJ2-7; tentatively, D is TRBD2 (6 bases). Trimming stripped 6 bases from V and 0 bases from J, with 12 bases between. The CDR3 has 14 residues. Germline-derived CDR1 and CDR2 are SGHVS and FQNEAQ. In DNA form, the CDR3 reads TGTGCCAGCAGGGCGGGGTTCCCCTCCTACGAGCAGTACTTC. Its translation is CASRAGFPSYEQYF.

This chain links TRBV9 with TRBJ1-2; D is unclear. CDR1 SGDLS and CDR2 YYNGEE come from the germline V gene. The CDR3 contains 14 residues. The V end lost 0 bases, the J end lost 3 bases, and 9 bases lay between the germline ends. CDR3 in DNA: TGTGCCAGCAGCGTAGAAGCAGACGACTATGGCTACACCTTC. Its protein product is CASSVEADDYGYTF.